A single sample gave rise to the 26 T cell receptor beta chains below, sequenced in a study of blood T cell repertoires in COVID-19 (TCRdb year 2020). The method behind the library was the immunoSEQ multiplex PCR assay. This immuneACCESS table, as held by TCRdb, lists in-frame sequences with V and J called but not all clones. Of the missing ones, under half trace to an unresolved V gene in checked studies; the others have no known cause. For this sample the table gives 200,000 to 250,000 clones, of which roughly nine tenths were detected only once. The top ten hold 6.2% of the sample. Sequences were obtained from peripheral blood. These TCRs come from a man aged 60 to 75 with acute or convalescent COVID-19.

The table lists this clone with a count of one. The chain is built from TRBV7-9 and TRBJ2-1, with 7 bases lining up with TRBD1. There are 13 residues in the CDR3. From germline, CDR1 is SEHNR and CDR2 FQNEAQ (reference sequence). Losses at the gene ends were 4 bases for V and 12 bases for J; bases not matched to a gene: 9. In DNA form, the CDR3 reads TGTGCCAGCAGCTACCCCCCGGGACAGCCGCAGTTCTTC. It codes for CASSYPPGQPQFF.

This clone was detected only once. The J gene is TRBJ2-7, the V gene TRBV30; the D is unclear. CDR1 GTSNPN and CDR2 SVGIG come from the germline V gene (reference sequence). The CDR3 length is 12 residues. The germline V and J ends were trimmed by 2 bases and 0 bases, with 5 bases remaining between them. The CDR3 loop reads CAWSWSSYEQYF. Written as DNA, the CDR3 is TGTGCCTGGAGTTGGAGCTCCTACGAGCAGTACTTC.

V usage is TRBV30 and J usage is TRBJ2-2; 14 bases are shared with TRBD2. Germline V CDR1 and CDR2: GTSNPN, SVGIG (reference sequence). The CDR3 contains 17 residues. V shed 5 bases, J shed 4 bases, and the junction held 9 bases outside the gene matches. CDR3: CAWVAGLAGVVTGELFF. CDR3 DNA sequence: TGTGCCTGGGTAGCGGGACTAGCGGGAGTTGTCACCGGGGAGCTGTTTTTT. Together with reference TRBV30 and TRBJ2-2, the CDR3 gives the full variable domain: SQTIHQWPATLVQPVGSPLSLECTVEGTSNPNLYWYRQAAGRGLQLLFYSVGIGQISSEVPQNLSASRPQDRQFILSSKKLLLSDSGFYLCAWVAGLAGVVTGELFFGEGSRLTVL.

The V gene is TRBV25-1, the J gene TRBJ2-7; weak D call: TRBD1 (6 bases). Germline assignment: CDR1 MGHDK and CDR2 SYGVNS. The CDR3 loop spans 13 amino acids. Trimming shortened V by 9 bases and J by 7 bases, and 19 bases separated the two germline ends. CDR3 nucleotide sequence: TGTGCCAGTCGGAAGTCAGGGGCTGGGGAGCAGTACTTC. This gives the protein CASRKSGAGEQYF.

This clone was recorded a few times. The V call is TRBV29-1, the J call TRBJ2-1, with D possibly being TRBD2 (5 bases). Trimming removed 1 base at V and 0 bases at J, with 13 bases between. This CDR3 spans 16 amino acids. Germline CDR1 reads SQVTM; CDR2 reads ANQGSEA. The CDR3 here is CSVEGPGMSSYNEQFF. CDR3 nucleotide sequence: TGCAGCGTTGAAGGTCCGGGAATGAGCTCCTACAATGAGCAGTTCTTC.

DNA for the CDR3: TGTGCCAGTAGTATAGATATTAGCGGGAGTAGCGATGAGCAGTTCTTC. As protein: CASSIDISGSSDEQFF. V and J are TRBV19 and TRBJ2-1, with 9 positions matching TRBD2. CDR1 and CDR2 from the germline V gene are LNHDA and SQIVND (reference sequence). V shed 0 bases, J shed 8 bases, and the junction held 8 bases outside the gene matches. The CDR3 extends over 16 amino acids. Full variable domain (remainder filled in from reference TRBV19 and TRBJ2-1): DGGITQSPKYLFRKEGQNVTLSCEQNLNHDAMYWYRQDPGQGLRLIYYSQIVNDFQKGDIAEGYSVSREKKESFPLTVTSAQKNPTAFYLCASSIDISGSSDEQFFGPGTRLTVL.

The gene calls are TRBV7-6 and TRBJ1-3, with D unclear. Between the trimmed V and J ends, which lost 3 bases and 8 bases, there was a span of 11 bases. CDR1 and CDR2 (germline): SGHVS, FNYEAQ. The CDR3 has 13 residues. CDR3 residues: CASSLARGDTIYF. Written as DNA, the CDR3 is TGTGCCAGCAGCTTGGCCCGGGGAGACACCATATATTTT.

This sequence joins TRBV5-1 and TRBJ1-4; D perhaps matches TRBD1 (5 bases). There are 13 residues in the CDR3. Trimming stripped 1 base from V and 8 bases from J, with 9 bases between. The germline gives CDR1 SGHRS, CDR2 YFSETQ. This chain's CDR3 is CASSLQGGEKLFF. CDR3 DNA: TGCGCCAGCAGCTTGCAGGGAGGGGAAAAACTGTTTTTT. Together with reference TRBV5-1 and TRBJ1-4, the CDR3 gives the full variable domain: KAGVTQTPRYLIKTRGQQVTLSCSPISGHRSVSWYQQTPGQGLQFLFEYFSETQRNKGNFPGRFSGRQFSNSRSEMNVSTLELGDSALYLCASSLQGGEKLFFGSGTQLSVL.

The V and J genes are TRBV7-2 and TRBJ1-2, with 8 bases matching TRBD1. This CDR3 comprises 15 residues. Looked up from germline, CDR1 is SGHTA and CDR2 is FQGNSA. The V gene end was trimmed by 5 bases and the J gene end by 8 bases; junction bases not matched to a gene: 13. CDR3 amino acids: CASSANGQGFGGYTF. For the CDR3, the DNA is TGTGCCAGCAGCGCCAACGGACAGGGCTTTGGAGGCTACACCTTC.

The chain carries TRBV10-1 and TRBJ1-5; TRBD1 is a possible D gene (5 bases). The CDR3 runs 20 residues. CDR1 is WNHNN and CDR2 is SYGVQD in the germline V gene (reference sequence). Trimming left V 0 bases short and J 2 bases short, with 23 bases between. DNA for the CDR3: TGCGCCAGCAGTGAGTCTCCGAGGGACTCCGGTCCCTCTCGCAATCAGCCCCAGCATTTT. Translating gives CASSESPRDSGPSRNQPQHF.

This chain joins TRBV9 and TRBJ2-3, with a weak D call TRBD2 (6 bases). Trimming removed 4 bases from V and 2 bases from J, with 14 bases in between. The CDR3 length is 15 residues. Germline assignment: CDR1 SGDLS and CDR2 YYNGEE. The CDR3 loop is CASSPSVTATDTQYF. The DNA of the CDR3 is TGTGCCAGCAGCCCTAGCGTCACCGCCACAGATACGCAGTATTTT.

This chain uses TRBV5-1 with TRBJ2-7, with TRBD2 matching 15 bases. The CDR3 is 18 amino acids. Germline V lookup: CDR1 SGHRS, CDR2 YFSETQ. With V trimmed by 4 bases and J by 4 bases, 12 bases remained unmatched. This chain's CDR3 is CASSTGLAGGPLSYEQYF. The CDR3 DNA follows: TGCGCCAGCAGCACAGGACTAGCGGGAGGGCCCCTTAGTTACGAGCAGTACTTC.

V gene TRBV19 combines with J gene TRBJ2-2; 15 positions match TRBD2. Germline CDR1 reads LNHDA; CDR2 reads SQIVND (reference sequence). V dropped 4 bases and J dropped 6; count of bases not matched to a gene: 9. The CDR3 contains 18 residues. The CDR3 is CASSSGTSGRFTAGELFF. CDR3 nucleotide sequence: TGTGCCAGTAGTAGTGGGACTAGCGGGAGGTTTACCGCCGGGGAGCTGTTTTTT.

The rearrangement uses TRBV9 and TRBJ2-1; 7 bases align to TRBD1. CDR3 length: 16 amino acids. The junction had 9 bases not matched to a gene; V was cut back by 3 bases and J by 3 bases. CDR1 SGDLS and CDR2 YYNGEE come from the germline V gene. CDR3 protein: CASSAPGGRNYNEQFF. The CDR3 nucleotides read TGTGCCAGCAGCGCCCCAGGGGGAAGGAACTACAATGAGCAGTTCTTC.

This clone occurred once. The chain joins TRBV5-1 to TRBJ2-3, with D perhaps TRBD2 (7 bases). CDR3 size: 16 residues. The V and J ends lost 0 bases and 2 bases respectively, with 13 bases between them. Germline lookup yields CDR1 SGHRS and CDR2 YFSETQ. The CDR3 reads CASSLGFGGPTDTQYF. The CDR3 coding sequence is TGCGCCAGCAGCTTGGGGTTCGGGGGGCCCACAGATACGCAGTATTTT.

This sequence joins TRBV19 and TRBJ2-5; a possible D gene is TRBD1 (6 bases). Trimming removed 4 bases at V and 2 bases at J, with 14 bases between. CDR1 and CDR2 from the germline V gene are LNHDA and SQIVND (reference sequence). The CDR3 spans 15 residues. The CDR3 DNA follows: TGTGCCAGTAGTACCGACAGGATACCTCAAGAGACCCAGTACTTC. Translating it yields CASSTDRIPQETQYF.

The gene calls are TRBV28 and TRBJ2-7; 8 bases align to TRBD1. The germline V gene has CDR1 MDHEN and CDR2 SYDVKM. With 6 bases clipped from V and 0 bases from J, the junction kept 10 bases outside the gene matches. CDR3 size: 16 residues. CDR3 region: CASSFPRTGSSYEQYF. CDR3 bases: TGTGCCAGCAGCTTCCCCCGGACAGGGAGCTCCTACGAGCAGTACTTC.

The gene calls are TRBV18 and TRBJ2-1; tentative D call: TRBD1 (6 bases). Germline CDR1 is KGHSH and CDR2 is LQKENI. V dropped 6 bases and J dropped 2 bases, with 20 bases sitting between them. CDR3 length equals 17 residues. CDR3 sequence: CASSEVGGAVTYNEQFF. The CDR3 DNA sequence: TGTGCCAGCTCCGAGGTAGGGGGAGCGGTTACCTACAATGAGCAGTTCTTC.

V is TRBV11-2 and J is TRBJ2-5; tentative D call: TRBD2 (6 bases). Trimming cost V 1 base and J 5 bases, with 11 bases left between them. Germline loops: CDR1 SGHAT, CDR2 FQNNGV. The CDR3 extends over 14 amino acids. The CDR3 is CASSLGRGWETQYF. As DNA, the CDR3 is TGTGCCAGCAGCTTAGGGCGGGGTTGGGAGACCCAGTACTTC.

Written as DNA, the CDR3 is TGTGCCAGCGGACTTTGGCTAGGTAAAATACAGACCCAGTACTTC. Translation gives CASGLWLGKIQTQYF. The chain carries TRBV27 and TRBJ2-5; D might be TRBD2 (5 bases). This CDR3 spans 15 amino acids. Per germline, CDR1 MNHEY and CDR2 SMNVEV (reference sequence). The ends were cut back, 8 bases at V and 6 bases at J, with 22 bases in the middle.

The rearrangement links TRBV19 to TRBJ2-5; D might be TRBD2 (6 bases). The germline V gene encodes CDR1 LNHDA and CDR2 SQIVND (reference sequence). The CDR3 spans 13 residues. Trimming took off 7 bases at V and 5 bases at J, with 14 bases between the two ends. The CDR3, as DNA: TGTGCCAGTACACGGGGCGCGGGGGAGACCCAGTACTTC. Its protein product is CASTRGAGETQYF. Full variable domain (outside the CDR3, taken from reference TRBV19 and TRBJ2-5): DGGITQSPKYLFRKEGQNVTLSCEQNLNHDAMYWYRQDPGQGLRLIYYSQIVNDFQKGDIAEGYSVSREKKESFPLTVTSAQKNPTAFYLCASTRGAGETQYFGPGTRLLVL.

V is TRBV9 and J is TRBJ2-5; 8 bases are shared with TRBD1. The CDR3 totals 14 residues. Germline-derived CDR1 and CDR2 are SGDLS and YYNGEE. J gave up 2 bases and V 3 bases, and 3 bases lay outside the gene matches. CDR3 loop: CASSGTGRQETQYF. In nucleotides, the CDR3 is TGTGCCAGCAGCGGGACAGGGAGGCAAGAGACCCAGTACTTC.

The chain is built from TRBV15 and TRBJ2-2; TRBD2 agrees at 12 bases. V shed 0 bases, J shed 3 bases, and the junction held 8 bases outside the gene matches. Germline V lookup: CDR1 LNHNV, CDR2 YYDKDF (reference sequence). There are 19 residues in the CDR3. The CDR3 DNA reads TGTGCCACCAGCAGAGACCGGCTAGCGGGAGGGGCGGACACCGGGGAGCTGTTTTTT. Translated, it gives CATSRDRLAGGADTGELFF. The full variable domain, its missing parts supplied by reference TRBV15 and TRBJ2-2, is DAMVIQNPRYQVTQFGKPVTLSCSQTLNHNVMYWYQQKSSQAPKLLFHYYDKDFNNEADTPDNFQSRRPNTSFCFLDIRSPGLGDTAMYLCATSRDRLAGGADTGELFFGEGSRLTVL.

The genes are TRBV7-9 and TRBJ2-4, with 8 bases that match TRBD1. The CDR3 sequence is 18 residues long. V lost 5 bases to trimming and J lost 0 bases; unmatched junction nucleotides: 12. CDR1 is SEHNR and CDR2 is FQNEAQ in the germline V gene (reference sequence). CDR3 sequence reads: CASSGTTGATLAKNIQYF. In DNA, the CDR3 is TGTGCCAGCAGCGGAACGACAGGGGCCACGCTAGCCAAAAACATTCAGTACTTC.

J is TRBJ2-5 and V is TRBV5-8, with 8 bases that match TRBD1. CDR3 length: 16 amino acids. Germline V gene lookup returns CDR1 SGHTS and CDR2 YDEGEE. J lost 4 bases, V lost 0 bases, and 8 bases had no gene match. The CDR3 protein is CASSLGAGGMLETQYF. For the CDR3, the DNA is TGTGCCAGCAGCTTGGGGGCAGGGGGCATGTTAGAGACCCAGTACTTC. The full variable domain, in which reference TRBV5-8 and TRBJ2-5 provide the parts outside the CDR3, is EAGVTQSPTHLIKTRGQQATLRCSPISGHTSVYWYQQALGLGLQFLLWYDEGEERNRGNFPPRFSGRQFPNYSSELNVNALELEDSALYLCASSLGAGGMLETQYFGPGTRLLVL.

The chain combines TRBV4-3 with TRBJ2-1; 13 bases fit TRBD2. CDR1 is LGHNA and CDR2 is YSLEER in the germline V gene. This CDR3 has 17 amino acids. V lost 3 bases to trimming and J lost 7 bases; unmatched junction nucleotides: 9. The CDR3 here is CASSHPGLAGLGNEQFF. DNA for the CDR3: TGCGCCAGCAGCCATCCGGGACTAGCGGGATTGGGGAATGAGCAGTTCTTC.